This TCR beta chain is drawn from a study of T-cell memory formation after mild COVID-19. Study summary: Across donors, TCR clusters were largely donor specific.

There are a few counts of this clonotype. Its antigen remains unidentified. Overall study results and limits: CD4/CD8 balance held among clones contracting day 15 to 85, and later expanders leaned CD4+. Still unconfirmed is whether the second-wave clones peaking on day 37 recognized SARS-CoV-2. Contracting CD4+ clones sat mainly in CM and EM; CD8+ in EMRA.

TCRdb called the 5' RACE reads again in MiXCR, with one record for every CDR3 protein. Of hundreds of thousands of distinct CDR3 sequences listed, around 27% are singletons. Germline lookup yields CDR1 MGHRA and CDR2 YSYEKL. The CDR3 length is 16 residues. V lost 6 bases to trimming and J lost 7 bases; unmatched junction nucleotides: 10. The TCR was taken from an adult woman who had mild COVID-19 (a few samples of this study predate the infection). Cell type and time point are not known. Sequenced: PBMCs or a T cell subset sorted from them (not recorded which). V and J are TRBV4-1 and TRBJ2-1; 12 positions match TRBD2. The DNA of the CDR3 is TGCGCCAGCAGAAGACTAGCGGGGGTGTTCGGGAATGAGCAGTTCTTC. Encoded protein: CASRRLAGVFGNEQFF.